Following are 3 T cell receptor beta chains from one sample sequenced in a study of blood T cell repertoires in COVID-19. Generated by immunoSEQ multiplex PCR, the TCRdb table keeps only in-frame clones and is missing some. The sample has more than 200,000 clones; 65% to 85% are singletons. The sample consisted of peripheral blood. These receptors all stem from a woman at least 80 years old with acute or convalescent COVID-19.

This chain connects TRBV19 to TRBJ1-1, with D perhaps matching TRBD1 (5 bases). CDR1 is LNHDA and CDR2 is SQIVND in the germline V gene (reference sequence). The V end lost 5 bases, the J end lost 1 base, and 17 bases lay between the germline ends. The CDR3 runs to 16 residues. The chain's CDR3 is CASSLRRGEANTEAFF. The CDR3 DNA sequence: TGTGCCAGTAGTCTTCGACGGGGGGAGGCGAACACTGAAGCTTTCTTT.

This chain joins TRBV5-1 and TRBJ2-1, with D tentatively TRBD2 (6 bases). Trimming shortened V by 3 bases and J by 7 bases, and 17 bases separated the two germline ends. The germline CDR1 and CDR2 sequences are SGHRS and YFSETQ. The CDR3 is made up of 15 amino acids. This CDR3 is CASSSARGFVNEQFF. The CDR3 DNA reads TGCGCCAGCAGCTCGGCGCGGGGCTTCGTTAATGAGCAGTTCTTC.

The rearrangement uses TRBV10-3 and TRBJ1-1; no reliable D call. V dropped 3 bases and J dropped 6 bases, with 17 bases sitting between them. The CDR3 consists of 15 residues. Germline V gives CDR1 ENHRY, CDR2 SYGVKD. In DNA form, the CDR3 reads TGTGCCATCAGTGAAGTAAGGGCCGGGAGAGCTGAAGCTTTCTTT. Its translation: CAISEVRAGRAEAFF.